A single sample gave rise to the 10 T cell receptor beta chains below, sequenced in a study of beta chain features in type 1 diabetes. Broader study findings: Type 1 diabetes patients showed a moderate but significant shortening of TCRB CDR3s in all four CD4+ subsets.

Their recognized antigens are unknown. cDNA synthesis used the whole RNA isolate, giving expressed TCRB sequences. Produced via immunoSEQ multiplex PCR; TCRdb's table is partial and in-frame only. The repertoire holds almost 350,000 clones, with 7% to 10% as singletons. Sequenced material: central memory CD4+ T cells from blood. Receptors originate from a man aged 25 to 40 with type 1 diabetes.

This sequence joins TRBV11-2 and TRBJ1-2; D ambiguous. The V gene's germline CDR1 is SGHAT and CDR2 FQNNGV. Trimming cost V 1 base and J 5 bases, with 11 bases left between them. CDR3 length: 14 amino acids. The CDR3, as DNA: TGTGCCAGCAGCTTAGTGGCCAGGAGTTATGGCTACACCTTC. Protein: CASSLVARSYGYTF.

The chain recombines TRBV18 with TRBJ2-5; possible D gene TRBD2, 6 bases. The CDR3 loop spans 12 amino acids. V shed 3 bases and J shed 4 bases, with 6 bases lying between them. Germline CDR1 and CDR2: KGHSH and LQKENI. Here the CDR3 DNA reads TGTGCCAGCTCACCGGGGGGAGAGACCCAGTACTTC. This translates into CASSPGGETQYF.

The V gene is TRBV7-2, the J gene TRBJ1-2, with a weak D call TRBD1 (5 bases). The V gene lost 5 bases and the J gene lost 8 bases, with 18 bases spanning the gap. Germline V CDR1 and CDR2: SGHTA, FQGNSA. The CDR3 has 14 amino acids. This CDR3 is CASSTYGTLLGYTF. The CDR3 DNA follows: TGTGCCAGCAGCACCTACGGGACGCTCCTAGGCTACACCTTC.

The rearrangement uses TRBV30 and TRBJ2-1; 12 bases match TRBD2. Germline trimming cut 2 bases from V and 8 bases from J; bases unmatched to any gene: 7. Per the germline V gene, CDR1 is GTSNPN and CDR2 is SVGIG (reference sequence). The CDR3 extends over 15 amino acids. DNA for the CDR3: TGTGCCTGGAGTCTAACTAGCGGGGGGCCACATGAGCAGTTCTTC. Translating it yields CAWSLTSGGPHEQFF.

A few counts support this clone. The chain couples TRBV4-3 to TRBJ2-7; D gene ambiguous. This CDR3 region has 13 residues. Germline lookup yields CDR1 LGHNA and CDR2 YSLEER. V was cut by 4 bases and J by 3 bases, with 10 bases left in between. The CDR3 nucleotides read TGCGCCAGCAGCCGAGATGGGTACTACGAGCAGTACTTC. It specifies CASSRDGYYEQYF.

At least ten counts were recorded for this clone. Other DNA sequences of this sample code for an identical CDR3. This chain joins TRBV19 and TRBJ1-2; no clear D. Trimming took 8 bases from V and 2 from J, leaving 6 bases between them. The CDR3 runs to 11 residues. CDR1 is LNHDA, CDR2 SQIVND, per germline (reference sequence). The chain's CDR3 is CASGRNYGYTF. The CDR3 region has the DNA TGTGCCAGTGGGAGAAACTATGGCTACACCTTC. The full variable domain, with the rest looked up from reference TRBV19 and TRBJ1-2, is DGGITQSPKYLFRKEGQNVTLSCEQNLNHDAMYWYRQDPGQGLRLIYYSQIVNDFQKGDIAEGYSVSREKKESFPLTVTSAQKNPTAFYLCASGRNYGYTFGSGTRLTVV.

This clone was seen only a few times. The rearrangement uses TRBV27 and TRBJ1-2; a weak D match, TRBD1 (6 bases). V gave up 5 bases and J gave up 2 bases, with 18 bases separating them. The CDR3 has 16 residues. Germline V lookup: CDR1 MNHEY, CDR2 SMNVEV (reference sequence). The CDR3 loop is CASSRGGSLVNYGYTF. The CDR3 DNA sequence: TGTGCCAGCAGTAGGGGGGGATCGTTGGTAAACTATGGCTACACCTTC.

The rearrangement links TRBV4-3 to TRBJ2-5, with no clear D. V was clipped by 1 base and J by 1 base, with 4 bases between them. Germline V lookup: CDR1 LGHNA, CDR2 YSLEER. CDR3 length: 13 residues. In DNA, the CDR3 is TGCGCCAGCAGCCAAGTAGTCCAAGAGACCCAGTACTTC. It yields the protein CASSQVVQETQYF.

This clone was counted ten times or more. CDR3: CASSPAALTDTQYF. The CDR3 DNA reads TGTGCCAGCAGCCCAGCGGCCCTCACAGATACGCAGTATTTT. This sequence joins TRBV2 and TRBJ2-3; D is possibly TRBD2 (5 bases). The CDR3 extends over 14 amino acids. Germline V gene sequence: CDR1 SNHLY, CDR2 FYNNEI. V was pared by 6 bases and J by 2 bases, with 12 bases between.

This clone has a count of ten or more. The V and J genes are TRBV11-2 and TRBJ1-2; D ambiguous. The CDR3 is 13 residues long. V lost 4 bases, J lost 9 bases, and 15 bases lay in between. The germline gives CDR1 SGHAT, CDR2 FQNNGV. The CDR3 DNA follows: TGTGCCAGCAGCTCGGACGGAGTCCTGAGCTACACCTTC. Its protein product is CASSSDGVLSYTF. The complete variable domain, with remaining parts taken from reference TRBV11-2 and TRBJ1-2, reads EAGVAQSPRYKIIEKRQSVAFWCNPISGHATLYWYQQILGQGPKLLIQFQNNGVVDDSQLPKDRFSAERLKGVDSTLKIQPAKLEDSAVYLCASSSDGVLSYTFGSGTRLTVV.